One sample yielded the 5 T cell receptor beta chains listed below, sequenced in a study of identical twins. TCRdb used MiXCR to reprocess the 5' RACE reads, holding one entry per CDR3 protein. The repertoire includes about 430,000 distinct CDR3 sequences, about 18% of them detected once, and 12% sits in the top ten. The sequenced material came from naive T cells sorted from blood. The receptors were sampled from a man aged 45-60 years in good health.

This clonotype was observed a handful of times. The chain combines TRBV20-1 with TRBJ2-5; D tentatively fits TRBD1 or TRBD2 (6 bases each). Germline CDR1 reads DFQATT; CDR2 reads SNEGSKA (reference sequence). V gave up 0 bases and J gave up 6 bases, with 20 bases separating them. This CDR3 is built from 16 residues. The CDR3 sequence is CSARDGWLADSKTQYF. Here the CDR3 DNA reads TGCAGTGCTAGAGATGGCTGGTTAGCGGACAGTAAGACCCAGTACTTC.

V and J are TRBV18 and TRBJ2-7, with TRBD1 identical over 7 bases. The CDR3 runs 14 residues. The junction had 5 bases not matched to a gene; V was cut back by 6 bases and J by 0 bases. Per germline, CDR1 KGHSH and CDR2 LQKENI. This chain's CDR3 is CASSLQGNSYEQYF. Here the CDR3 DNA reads TGTGCCAGCTCCTTACAGGGGAACTCCTACGAGCAGTACTTC.

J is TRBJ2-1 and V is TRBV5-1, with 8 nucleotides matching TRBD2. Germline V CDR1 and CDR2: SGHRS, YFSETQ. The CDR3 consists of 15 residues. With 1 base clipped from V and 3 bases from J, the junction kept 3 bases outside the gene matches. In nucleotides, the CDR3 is TGCGCCAGCAGCTTGCGAGCGGGAGACTACAATGAGCAGTTCTTC. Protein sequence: CASSLRAGDYNEQFF.

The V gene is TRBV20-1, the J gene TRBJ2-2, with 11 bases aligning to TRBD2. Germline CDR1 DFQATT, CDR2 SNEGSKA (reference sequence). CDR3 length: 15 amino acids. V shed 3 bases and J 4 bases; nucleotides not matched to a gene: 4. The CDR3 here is CSASSLAGGTGELFF. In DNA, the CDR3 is TGCAGTGCTAGTAGTCTAGCGGGGGGCACCGGGGAGCTGTTTTTT.

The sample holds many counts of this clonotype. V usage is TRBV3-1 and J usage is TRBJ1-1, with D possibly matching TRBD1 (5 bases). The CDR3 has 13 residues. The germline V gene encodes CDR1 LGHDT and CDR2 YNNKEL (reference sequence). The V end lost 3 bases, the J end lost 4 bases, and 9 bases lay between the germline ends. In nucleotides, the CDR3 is TGTGCCAGCAGCCAGCATCAGGGCACTGAAGCTTTCTTT. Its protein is CASSQHQGTEAFF.